This is a list of T cell receptor beta chains from one sample in a study of cytomegalovirus exposure and HLA in healthy donors. Using immunoSEQ multiplex PCR, the repertoire was profiled, and TCRdb retains in-frame clones only, with some absent. The sample gives around 210,000 clones, about 85% of which show up once; about 0.22% is in the top ten. Sequences were obtained from PBMCs. The source of these receptors is a girl aged 2 to 9 in good health and CMV-seronegative. Both conserved end residues are part of each CDR3. A D gene is named only where the DNA matches it firmly. Size values are once, few and many counts, or a class for expanded clones, and some rows have none.

size,length,V,D,J,CDR3,DNA
NA,15,TRBV7-7,TRBD2,TRBJ2-5,CASSLGTTRQETQYF,TGTGCCAGCAGCTTGGGGACTACCAGACAAGAGACCCAGTACTTC
NA,14,TRBV6-1,TRBD1,TRBJ2-3,CAGSVDRGPDTQYF,TGTGCCGGCAGTGTAGACAGGGGCCCAGATACGCAGTATTTT
NA,14,TRBV5-1,NA,TRBJ1-1,CASSLDGTGRVAFF,TGCGCCAGCAGCTTGGATGGCACAGGGCGGGTAGCTTTCTTT
NA,15,TRBV5-1,NA,TRBJ2-3,CASSPTGPSTDTQYF,TGCGCCAGCAGCCCGACAGGCCCTAGCACAGATACGCAGTATTTT
NA,15,TRBV5-4,NA,TRBJ1-2,CASSLAFGGYYGYTF,TGTGCCAGCAGCTTGGCGTTTGGGGGCTACTATGGCTACACTTTC
NA,14,TRBV6-1,TRBD1,TRBJ1-2,CASRMTGVNYGYTF,TGTGCCAGCAGGATGACAGGGGTTAACTATGGCTACACCTTC
once,19,TRBV7-9,TRBD1,TRBJ2-7,CASSLFVGQGITPSYEQYF,TGTGCCAGCAGCTTATTTGTGGGACAGGGTATCACCCCCTCCTACGAGCAGTACTTC
NA,15,TRBV19,NA,TRBJ2-6,CASSMPYSGANVLTF,TGTGCCAGTAGTATGCCCTATTCTGGGGCCAACGTCCTGACTTTC
NA,15,TRBV9,TRBD1,TRBJ2-7,CASSVLDRGLDEQYF,TGTGCCAGCAGCGTTCTGGACAGGGGGCTCGACGAGCAGTACTTC
NA,14,TRBV5-1,TRBD1,TRBJ2-7,CASSMAGTDYEQYF,TGCGCCAGCAGCATGGCTGGGACAGACTACGAGCAGTACTTC
NA,13,TRBV2,NA,TRBJ2-1,CASSLEKSNEQFF,TGTGCCAGCAGTCTCGAAAAGAGCAATGAGCAGTTCTTC
NA,12,TRBV15,TRBD1,TRBJ1-1,CATSTRTGEAFF,TGTGCCACCAGCACCCGGACAGGTGAAGCTTTCTTT
once,16,TRBV4-1,TRBD2,TRBJ2-5,CASSQAVAGGLETQYF,TGCGCCAGCAGCCAAGCGGTAGCGGGGGGGCTGGAGACCCAGTACTTC
NA,13,TRBV27,NA,TRBJ1-2,CASSLSSVRGYTF,TGTGCCAGCAGTTTAAGTTCCGTGCGGGGCTACACCTTC
once,13,TRBV2,NA,TRBJ2-7,CASKGRGLYEQYF,TGTGCCAGCAAAGGGAGAGGTCTCTACGAGCAGTACTTC
NA,14,TRBV30,NA,TRBJ1-6,CAWSVQNNNSPLHF,TGTGCCTGGAGTGTGCAGAATAATAATTCACCCCTCCACTTT
NA,14,TRBV19,NA,TRBJ1-4,CASSIPFRGEKLFF,TGTGCCAGTAGTATACCTTTTAGGGGTGAAAAACTGTTTTTT
NA,11,TRBV6-1,NA,TRBJ2-7,CASRRGGEQYF,TGTGCCAGCAGGCGGGGAGGAGAGCAGTACTTC
NA,13,TRBV4-1,NA,TRBJ2-7,CASSQDAGGEQYF,TGCGCCAGCAGCCAAGATGCCGGGGGCGAGCAGTACTTC
NA,15,TRBV27,NA,TRBJ1-5,CASSIGGFRNQPQHF,TGTGCCAGCAGCATCGGGGGGTTTCGCAATCAGCCCCAGCATTTT
NA,21,TRBV14,TRBD1,TRBJ2-1,CASSHPPAGQGGRGNYNEQFF,TGTGCCAGCAGCCACCCCCCGGCGGGACAGGGCGGTAGAGGGAACTACAATGAGCAGTTCTTC
once,16,TRBV5-5,TRBD1,TRBJ1-2,CASSPGQARANYGYTF,TGTGCCAGCAGCCCGGGACAGGCCAGAGCTAACTATGGCTACACCTTC
NA,17,TRBV30,TRBD1,TRBJ1-5,CAWSPRDRQGGAWPQHF,TGTGCCTGGAGTCCCCGGGACAGGCAAGGTGGGGCGTGGCCCCAGCATTTT
NA,11,TRBV6-6,NA,TRBJ2-7,CASSYPNEQYF,TGTGCCAGCAGTTACCCCAACGAGCAGTACTTC
NA,14,TRBV18,TRBD1,TRBJ1-4,CASSPGQGDEKLFF,TGTGCCAGCTCACCCGGACAGGGGGATGAAAAACTGTTTTTT
NA,15,TRBV25-1,NA,TRBJ2-3,CASSEYRQGPDTQYF,TGTGCCAGCAGTGAATATCGGCAGGGGCCAGATACGCAGTATTTT
NA,16,TRBV4-1,TRBD2,TRBJ2-7,CASSPRPRGGWYEQYF,TGCGCCAGCAGCCCACGCCCCCGGGGGGGCTGGTACGAGCAGTACTTC
NA,14,TRBV30,TRBD1,TRBJ1-2,CARNRDRRTYGYTF,TGTGCCCGGAACCGGGACAGGCGAACCTATGGCTACACCTTC
NA,12,TRBV19,NA,TRBJ1-6,CASSIGNSPLHF,TGTGCCAGTAGTATTGGCAATTCACCCCTCCACTTT
once,18,TRBV5-1,TRBD2,TRBJ2-3,CASSLGGTSGSSTDTQYF,TGCGCCAGCAGCTTGGGGGGGACTAGCGGGAGTTCAACAGATACGCAGTATTTT
few,15,TRBV2,NA,TRBJ1-2,CASSHRDNQPVGYTF,TGTGCCAGCAGCCACCGGGACAACCAACCGGTTGGCTACACCTTC
NA,15,TRBV27,NA,TRBJ1-4,CASNSQGSANEKLFF,TGTGCCAGCAACTCGCAGGGTTCGGCTAATGAAAAACTGTTTTTT
once,17,TRBV18,TRBD2,TRBJ2-7,CASSPSRPGLAPYEQYF,TGTGCCAGCTCACCAAGTAGACCGGGACTAGCGCCCTACGAGCAGTACTTC
once,11,TRBV18,NA,TRBJ2-5,CASSREETQYF,TGTGCCAGCTCACGGGAGGAGACCCAGTACTTC
NA,16,TRBV6-6,TRBD2,TRBJ2-5,CASSSMGGGPMETQYF,TGTGCCAGCAGTTCCATGGGGGGAGGGCCTATGGAGACCCAGTACTTC
NA,12,TRBV19,NA,TRBJ1-2,CASSPPPGKYTF,TGTGCCAGTAGTCCCCCGCCCGGTAAGTACACCTTC
NA,13,TRBV29-1,NA,TRBJ1-1,CSVDLRGRTEAFF,TGCAGCGTTGACCTGCGGGGGAGGACTGAAGCTTTCTTT
NA,15,TRBV9,NA,TRBJ1-3,CASSVASGSGNTIYF,TGTGCCAGCAGCGTAGCCTCGGGGTCCGGAAACACCATATATTTT
NA,16,TRBV5-1,NA,TRBJ1-1,CASSFGSWGGHTEAFF,TGCGCCAGCAGCTTCGGATCTTGGGGGGGTCACACTGAAGCTTTCTTT
few,15,TRBV18,NA,TRBJ1-3,CASSPRGSSGNTIYF,TGTGCCAGCTCACCCAGGGGCTCGAGTGGAAACACCATATATTTT
NA,14,TRBV6-1,NA,TRBJ1-3,CASRETGSGNTIYF,TGTGCCAGCAGGGAAACAGGGTCCGGAAACACCATATATTTT